Sequencing of this T cell receptor (beta chain) was carried out in a study of CD8+CD57+ T cells in acquired aplastic anemia. Study information: An average of 3.2 ug of DNA was obtained from sorted CD4+ and CD8+ cells. Study observations and caveats: Significance was not reached for CD8+ Simpson's diversity between patients and controls. Common to patients and controls were roughly 30 CD8+ CDR3 sequences.

At least ten counts were recorded for this clonotype. What it binds is unknown. TCR beta VDJ and CDR3 were profiled, and genomic DNA was the template. One entry per CDR3 protein, called by TCRdb with MiXCR from the reads. The sample includes about 180,000 distinct CDR3 sequences, approximately 48% of them seen just once. Trimming took 3 bases from V and 2 from J, leaving 7 bases between them. The CDR3 length is 13 residues. The germline V gene encodes CDR1 ENHRY and CDR2 SYGVKD. Flow cytometry had shown expanded CD8+CD57+ cells in the patients chosen for sequencing. Untreated patients provided the blood samples, with no therapy given before sampling.

Specimen: sorted CD4+, CD8+, or CD8+CD57+ T cells (not recorded which) from PBMCs. The origin of this receptor is a human donor with aplastic anemia. The rearrangement links TRBV10-3 to TRBJ1-2; D is uncertain. CDR3 sequence: CAISERENYGYTF. CDR3 in DNA: TGTGCCATCAGTGAACGGGAGAACTATGGCTACACCTTC.